This TCR beta chain was sequenced during a study of Ad26.COV2.S vaccination and SARS-CoV-2 variants. Study background: The trial was COV1001 and the donor's arm was Ad26.COV2.S. Intramuscularly, Ad26.COV2.S was given either once or twice, 56 days apart.

Points from the study as a whole: Analyses of TCR breadth and depth may have underestimated total T cell responses. Relative to placebo recipients, vaccine recipients exhibited elevated spike-specific TCR breadth.

A remark on this clone: Its antigen remains unknown.

Germline lookup yields CDR1 SNHLY and CDR2 FYNNEI. The CDR3 has 12 residues. Trimming shortened V by 6 bases and J by 5 bases, and 9 bases separated the two germline ends. Described treatment: some 19 received Ad26.COV2.S at low or high dose, single or two shots; about five received placebo; per-sample allocation not given. Day 63 after the first vaccine or placebo injection was the time point for sampling. Generated by immunoSEQ multiplex PCR, the TCRdb table keeps only in-frame clones and is missing some. The sample includes more than 400,000 clones, 90% seen only once; the top ten take roughly 4%.

The clonotype comes from a person between 18 and 60 years old who received the Ad26.COV2.S COVID-19 vaccine or a placebo. The material sequenced was peripheral blood, taken in a trial of Ad26.COV2.S vaccine versus placebo. The chain uses TRBV2 and TRBJ2-3; D is unclear. CDR3 protein: CASSADGDTQYF. The CDR3 DNA follows: TGTGCCAGCAGCGCCGACGGAGATACGCAGTATTTT.